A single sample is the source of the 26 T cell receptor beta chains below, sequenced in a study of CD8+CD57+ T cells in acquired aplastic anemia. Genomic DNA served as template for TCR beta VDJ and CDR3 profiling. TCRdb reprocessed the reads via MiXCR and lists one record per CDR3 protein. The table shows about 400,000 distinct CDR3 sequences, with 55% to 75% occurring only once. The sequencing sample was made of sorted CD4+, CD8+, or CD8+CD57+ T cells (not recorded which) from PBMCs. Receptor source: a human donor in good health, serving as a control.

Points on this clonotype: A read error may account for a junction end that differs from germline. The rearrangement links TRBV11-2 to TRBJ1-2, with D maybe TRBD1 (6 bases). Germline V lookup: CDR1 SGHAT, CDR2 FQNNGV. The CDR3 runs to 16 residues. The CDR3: CASSFNRGDTNYGYTF. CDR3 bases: TGCGCCAGCAGCTTTAATCGAGGGGACACTAACTATGGCTACACCTTC.

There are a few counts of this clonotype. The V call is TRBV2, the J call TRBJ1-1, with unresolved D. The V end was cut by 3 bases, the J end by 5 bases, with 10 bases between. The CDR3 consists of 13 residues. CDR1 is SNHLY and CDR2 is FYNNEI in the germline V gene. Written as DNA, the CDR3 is TGTGCCAGCAGTGATGGGGTTGGGACTGAAGCTTTCTTT. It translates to CASSDGVGTEAFF.

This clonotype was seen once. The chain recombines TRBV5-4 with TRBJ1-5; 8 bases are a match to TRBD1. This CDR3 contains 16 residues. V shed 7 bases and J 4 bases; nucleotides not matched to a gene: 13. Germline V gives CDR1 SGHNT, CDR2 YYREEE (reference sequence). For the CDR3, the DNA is TGTGCCAGCGGGCCTCCCGAAGACAGGGGAAATCAGCCCCAGCATTTT. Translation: CASGPPEDRGNQPQHF.

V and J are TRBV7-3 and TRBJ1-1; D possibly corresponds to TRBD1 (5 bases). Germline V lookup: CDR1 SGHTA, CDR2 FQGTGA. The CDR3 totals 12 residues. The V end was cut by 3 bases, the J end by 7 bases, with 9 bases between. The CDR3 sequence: CASSLVGVEAFF. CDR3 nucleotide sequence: TGTGCCAGCAGCTTGGTGGGGGTTGAAGCTTTCTTT. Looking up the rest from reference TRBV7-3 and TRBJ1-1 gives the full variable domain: GAGVSQTPSNKVTEKGKYVELRCDPISGHTALYWYRQSLGQGPEFLIYFQGTGAADDSGLPNDRFFAVRPEGSVSTLKIQRTERGDSAVYLCASSLVGVEAFFGQGTRLTVV.

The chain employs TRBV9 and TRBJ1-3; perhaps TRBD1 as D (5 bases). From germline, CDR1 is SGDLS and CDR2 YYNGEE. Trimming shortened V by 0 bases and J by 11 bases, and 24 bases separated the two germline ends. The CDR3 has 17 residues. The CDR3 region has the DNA TGTGCCAGCAGCGTAGGGGGGGGTGGACTCTCTGGAGACGCCATATATTTT. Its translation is CASSVGGGGLSGDAIYF.

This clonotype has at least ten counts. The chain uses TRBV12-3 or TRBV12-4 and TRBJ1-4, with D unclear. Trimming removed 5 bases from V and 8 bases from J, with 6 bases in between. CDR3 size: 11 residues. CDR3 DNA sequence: TGTGCCAGCAGTGAACTGGAAAAACTGTTTTTT. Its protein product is CASSELEKLFF.

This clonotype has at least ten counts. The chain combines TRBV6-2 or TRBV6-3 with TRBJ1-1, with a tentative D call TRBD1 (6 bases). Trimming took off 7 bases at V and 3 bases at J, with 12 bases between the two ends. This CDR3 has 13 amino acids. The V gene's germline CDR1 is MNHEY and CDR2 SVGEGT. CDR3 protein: CASTRTVDTEAFF. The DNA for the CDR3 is TGTGCCAGCACCCGGACAGTCGACACTGAAGCTTTCTTT.

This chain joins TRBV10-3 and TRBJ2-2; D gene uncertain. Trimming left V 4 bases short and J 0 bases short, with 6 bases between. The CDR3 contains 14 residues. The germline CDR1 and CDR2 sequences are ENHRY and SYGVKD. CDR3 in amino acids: CAISAPPNTGELFF. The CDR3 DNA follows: TGTGCCATCAGTGCCCCCCCGAACACCGGGGAGCTGTTTTTT.

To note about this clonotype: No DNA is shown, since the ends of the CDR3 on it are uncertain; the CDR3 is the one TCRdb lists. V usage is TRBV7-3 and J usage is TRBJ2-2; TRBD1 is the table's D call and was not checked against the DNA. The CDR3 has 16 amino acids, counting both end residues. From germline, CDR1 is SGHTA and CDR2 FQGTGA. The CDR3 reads CASSTDTDTQYFGLFF.

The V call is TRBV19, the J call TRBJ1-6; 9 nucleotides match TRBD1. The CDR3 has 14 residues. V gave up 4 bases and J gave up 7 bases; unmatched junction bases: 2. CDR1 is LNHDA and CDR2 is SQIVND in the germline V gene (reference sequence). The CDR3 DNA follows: TGTGCCAGTAGTACCGGACAGGGGAATTCACCCCTCCACTTT. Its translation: CASSTGQGNSPLHF. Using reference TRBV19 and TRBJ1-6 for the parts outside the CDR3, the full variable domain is DGGITQSPKYLFRKEGQNVTLSCEQNLNHDAMYWYRQDPGQGLRLIYYSQIVNDFQKGDIAEGYSVSREKKESFPLTVTSAQKNPTAFYLCASSTGQGNSPLHFGNGTRLTVT.

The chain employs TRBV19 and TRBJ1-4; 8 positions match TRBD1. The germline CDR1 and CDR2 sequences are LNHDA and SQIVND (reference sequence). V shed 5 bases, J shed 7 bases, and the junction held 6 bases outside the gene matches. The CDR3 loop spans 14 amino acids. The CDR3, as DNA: TGTGCCAGTAGTCCGGACAGGGAAGGTGAAAAACTGTTTTTT. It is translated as CASSPDREGEKLFF.

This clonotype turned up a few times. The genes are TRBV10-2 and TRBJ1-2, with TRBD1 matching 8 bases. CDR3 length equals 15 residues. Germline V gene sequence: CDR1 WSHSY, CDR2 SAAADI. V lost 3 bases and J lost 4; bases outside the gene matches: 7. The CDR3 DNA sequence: TGCGCCAGCAGTGACCTCGTAACAGGGGGCTATGGCTACACCTTC. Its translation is CASSDLVTGGYGYTF.

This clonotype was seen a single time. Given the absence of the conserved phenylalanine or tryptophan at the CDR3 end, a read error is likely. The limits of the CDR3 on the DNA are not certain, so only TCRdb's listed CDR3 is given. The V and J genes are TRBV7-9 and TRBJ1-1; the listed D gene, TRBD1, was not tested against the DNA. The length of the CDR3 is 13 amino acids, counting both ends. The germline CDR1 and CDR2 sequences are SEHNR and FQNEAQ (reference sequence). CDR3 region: CASSLARTTLAFS.

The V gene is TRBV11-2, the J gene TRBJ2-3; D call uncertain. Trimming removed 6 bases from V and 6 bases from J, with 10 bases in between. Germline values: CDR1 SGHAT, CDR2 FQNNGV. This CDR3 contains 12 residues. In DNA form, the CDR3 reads TGTGCCAGCAGTCGAGACGGGGATACGCAGTATTTT. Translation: CASSRDGDTQYF.

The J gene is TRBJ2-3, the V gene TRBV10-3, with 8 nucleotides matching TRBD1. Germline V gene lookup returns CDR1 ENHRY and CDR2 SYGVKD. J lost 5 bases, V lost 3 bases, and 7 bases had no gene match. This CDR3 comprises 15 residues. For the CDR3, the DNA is TGTGCCATCAGTGACAGGGGACAGGAAATAGATACGCAGTATTTT. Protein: CAISDRGQEIDTQYF.

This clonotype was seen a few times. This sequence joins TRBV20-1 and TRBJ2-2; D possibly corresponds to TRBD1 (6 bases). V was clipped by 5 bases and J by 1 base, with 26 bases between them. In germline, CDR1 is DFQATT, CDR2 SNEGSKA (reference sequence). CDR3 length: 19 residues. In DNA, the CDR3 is TGCAGTGCTCAAACCCCGCCGGGACACTTTTGGGGGAACACCGGGGAGCTGTTTTTT. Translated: CSAQTPPGHFWGNTGELFF.

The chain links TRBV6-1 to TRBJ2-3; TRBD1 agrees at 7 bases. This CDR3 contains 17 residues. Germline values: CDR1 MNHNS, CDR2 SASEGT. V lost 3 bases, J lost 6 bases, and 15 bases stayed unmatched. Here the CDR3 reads CASSDPTSRQGPDTQYF. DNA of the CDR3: TGTGCCAGCAGTGATCCGACCTCAAGACAGGGCCCCGATACGCAGTATTTT.

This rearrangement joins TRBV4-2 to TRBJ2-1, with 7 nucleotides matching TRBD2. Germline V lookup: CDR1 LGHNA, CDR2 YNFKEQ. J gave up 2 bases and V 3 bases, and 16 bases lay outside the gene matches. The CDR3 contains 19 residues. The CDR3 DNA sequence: TGTGCCAGCAGCCACAACCTGGGTAGTCGGGGGGAGACCTACAATGAGCAGTTCTTC. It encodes CASSHNLGSRGETYNEQFF.

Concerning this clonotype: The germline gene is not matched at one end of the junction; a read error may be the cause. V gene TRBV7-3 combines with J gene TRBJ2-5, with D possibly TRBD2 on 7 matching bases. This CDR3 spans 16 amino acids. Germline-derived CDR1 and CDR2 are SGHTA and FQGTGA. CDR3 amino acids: CASSLMPGGPETPQYF. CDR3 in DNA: TGCGCCAGCAGCTTAATGCCGGGGGGCCCGGAGACCCCCCAGTACTTC.

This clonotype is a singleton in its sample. CDR3 sequence: CASSSPPGKFIQETQYF. CDR3 sequence (DNA): TGTGCCAGCAGCTCCCCGCCAGGGAAGTTTATCCAAGAGACCCAGTACTTC. The gene calls are TRBV5-4 and TRBJ2-5; D is perhaps TRBD1 (5 bases). Germline V gene data show CDR1 as SGHNT and CDR2 as YYREEE (reference sequence). Trimming removed 3 bases from V and 1 base from J, with 19 bases in between. The length of the CDR3 is 17 residues. Combining the CDR3 with reference TRBV5-4 and TRBJ2-5 gives the whole variable domain ETGVTQSPTHLIKTRGQQVTLRCSSQSGHNTVSWYQQALGQGPQFIFQYYREEENGRGNFPPRFSGLQFPNYSSELNVNALELDDSALYLCASSSPPGKFIQETQYFGPGTRLLVL.

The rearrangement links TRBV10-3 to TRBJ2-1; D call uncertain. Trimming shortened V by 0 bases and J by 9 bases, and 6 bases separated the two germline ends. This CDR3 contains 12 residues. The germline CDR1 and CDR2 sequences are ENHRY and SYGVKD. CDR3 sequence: CAISESGGEQFF. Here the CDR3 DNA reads TGTGCCATCAGTGAGTCGGGTGGTGAGCAGTTCTTC.

CDR3 coding DNA: TGTGCCAGCAGGACCCGAATGAACACTGAAGCTTTCTTT. It specifies CASRTRMNTEAFF. The rearrangement joins TRBV12-3 or TRBV12-4 to TRBJ1-1; no clear D gene. CDR3 length: 13 residues. Trimming removed 6 bases at V and 0 bases at J, with 8 bases between.

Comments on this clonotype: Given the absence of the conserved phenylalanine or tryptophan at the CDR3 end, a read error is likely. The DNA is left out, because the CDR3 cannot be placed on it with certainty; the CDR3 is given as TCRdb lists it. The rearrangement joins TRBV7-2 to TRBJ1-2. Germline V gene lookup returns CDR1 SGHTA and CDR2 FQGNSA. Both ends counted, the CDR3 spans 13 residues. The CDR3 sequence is CASSSWASVETQY.

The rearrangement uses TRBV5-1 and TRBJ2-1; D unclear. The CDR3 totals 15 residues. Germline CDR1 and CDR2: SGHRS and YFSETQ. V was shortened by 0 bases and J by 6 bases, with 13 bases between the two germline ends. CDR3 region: CASSLASMGCNEQFF. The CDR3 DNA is TGCGCCAGCAGCTTGGCTTCCATGGGCTGCAATGAGCAGTTCTTC.

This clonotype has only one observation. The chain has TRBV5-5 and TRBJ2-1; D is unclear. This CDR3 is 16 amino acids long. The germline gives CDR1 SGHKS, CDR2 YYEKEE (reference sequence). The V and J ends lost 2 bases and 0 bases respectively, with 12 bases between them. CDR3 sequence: CASSFTMTNSYNEQFF. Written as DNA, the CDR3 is TGTGCCAGCAGCTTCACGATGACGAACTCCTACAATGAGCAGTTCTTC.

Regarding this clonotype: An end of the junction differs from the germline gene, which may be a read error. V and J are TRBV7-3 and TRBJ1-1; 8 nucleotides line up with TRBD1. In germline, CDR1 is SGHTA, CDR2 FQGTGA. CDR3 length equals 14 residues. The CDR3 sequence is CASSQTGGKAEATF. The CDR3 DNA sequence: TGTGCCAGCAGCCAAACAGGGGGGAAGGCTGAAGCTACCTTT.